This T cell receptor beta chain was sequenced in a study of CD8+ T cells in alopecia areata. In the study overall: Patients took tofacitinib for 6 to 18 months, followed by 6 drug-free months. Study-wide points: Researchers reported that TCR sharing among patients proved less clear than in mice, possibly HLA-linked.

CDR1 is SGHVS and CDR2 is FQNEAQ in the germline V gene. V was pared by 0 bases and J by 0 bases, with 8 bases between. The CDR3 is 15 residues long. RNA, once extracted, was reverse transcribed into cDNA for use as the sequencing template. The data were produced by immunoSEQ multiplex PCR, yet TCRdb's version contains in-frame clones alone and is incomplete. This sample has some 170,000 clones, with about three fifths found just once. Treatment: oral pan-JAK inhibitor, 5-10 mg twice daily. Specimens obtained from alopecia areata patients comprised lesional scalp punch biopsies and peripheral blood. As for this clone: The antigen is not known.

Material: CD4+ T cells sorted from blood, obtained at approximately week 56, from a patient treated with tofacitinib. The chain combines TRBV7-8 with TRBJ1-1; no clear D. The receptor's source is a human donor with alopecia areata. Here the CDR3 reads CASSLAGMLNTEAFF. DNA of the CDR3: TGTGCCAGCAGCTTAGCTGGCATGTTGAACACTGAAGCTTTCTTT. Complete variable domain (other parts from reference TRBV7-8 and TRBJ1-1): GAGVSQSPRYKVAKRGQDVALRCDPISGHVSLFWYQQALGQGPEFLTYFQNEAQLDKSGLPSDRFFAERPEGSVSTLKIQRTQQEDSAVYLCASSLAGMLNTEAFFGQGTRLTVV.